The 26 T cell receptor beta chains given below trace back to one sample, sequenced in a study of cytomegalovirus exposure and HLA in healthy donors. With 60 Vbeta and 13 Jbeta primers, the PCR was carried out. Clones were read by immunoSEQ multiplex PCR, and TCRdb kept only the in-frame ones, dropping some. The data hold 220,000 or so clones, with almost 80% observed a single time. The sample taken for sequencing was PBMCs. The source is a male donor in good health and CMV-seronegative.

The V call is TRBV28, the J call TRBJ2-7; 9 bases are shared with TRBD1. Looked up from germline, CDR1 is MDHEN and CDR2 is SYDVKM. V lost 7 bases to trimming and J lost 3 bases; unmatched junction nucleotides: 4. This CDR3 has 13 amino acids. Here the CDR3 reads CASIPGQGYEQYF. The CDR3, as DNA: TGTGCCAGCATCCCGGGACAGGGCTACGAGCAGTACTTC.

V and J are TRBV2 and TRBJ1-1; D is perhaps TRBD1 (5 bases). The CDR3 is made up of 13 amino acids. The germline CDR1 and CDR2 sequences are SNHLY and FYNNEI. The V end was cut by 1 base, the J end by 5 bases, with 8 bases between. Here the CDR3 reads CASSEGGRTEAFF. The DNA of the CDR3 is TGTGCCAGCAGTGAAGGGGGCAGGACTGAAGCTTTCTTT.

This rearrangement joins TRBV7-3 to TRBJ1-2, with D possibly matching TRBD1 (5 bases). Trimming took off 5 bases at V and 6 bases at J, with 16 bases between the two ends. This CDR3 spans 14 amino acids. Germline V gene lookup returns CDR1 SGHTA and CDR2 FQGTGA. CDR3: CASSPLGGVHGYTF. In DNA form, the CDR3 reads TGTGCCAGCAGCCCCCTTGGGGGGGTCCATGGCTACACCTTC.

The chain joins TRBV19 to TRBJ2-2; 9 bases are shared with TRBD2. V was clipped by 9 bases and J by 3 bases; unmatched bases: 8. The CDR3 is 15 amino acids. Germline V gene lookup returns CDR1 LNHDA and CDR2 SQIVND (reference sequence). The CDR3 here is CASRRSGRDTGELFF. CDR3 nucleotides: TGTGCCAGCCGTCGTAGCGGGAGAGACACCGGGGAGCTGTTTTTT. The whole variable domain, filled in from reference TRBV19 and TRBJ2-2, reads DGGITQSPKYLFRKEGQNVTLSCEQNLNHDAMYWYRQDPGQGLRLIYYSQIVNDFQKGDIAEGYSVSREKKESFPLTVTSAQKNPTAFYLCASRRSGRDTGELFFGEGSRLTVL.

The V gene is TRBV7-9, the J gene TRBJ1-2, with 9 bases matching TRBD1. The CDR3 contains 15 residues. Losses at the gene ends were 1 base for V and 7 bases for J; bases not matched to a gene: 7. Germline-derived CDR1 and CDR2 are SEHNR and FQNEAQ (reference sequence). The CDR3 DNA follows: TGTGCCAGCAGCTTAGGCCCGGACAGGGGTGTTGGCTACACCTTC. Translating it yields CASSLGPDRGVGYTF.

The CDR3 region has the DNA TGTGCCAGCAGCTTGGATGTGGCAGGCGGGTTACTTACTGAAGCTTTCTTT. Protein product: CASSLDVAGGLLTEAFF. This rearrangement joins TRBV7-2 to TRBJ1-1; D remains ambiguous. There are 17 residues in the CDR3. Germline loops: CDR1 SGHTA, CDR2 FQGNSA. V shed 3 bases and J shed 5 bases, with 22 bases lying between them.

In regard to this clone: The sample holds other DNA sequences that translate to the same CDR3. The chain has TRBV6-5 and TRBJ1-1, with D maybe TRBD1 (5 bases). Between the trimmed V and J ends, which lost 0 bases and 1 base, there was a span of 6 bases. The CDR3 totals 14 residues. Germline CDR1 MNHEY, CDR2 SVGAGI. DNA for the CDR3: TGTGCCAGCAGTTACTCTGGGGCGAACACTGAAGCTTTCTTT. It is translated as CASSYSGANTEAFF.

The V call is TRBV14, the J call TRBJ2-1; no clear D gene. The CDR3 is made up of 13 amino acids. The germline V gene has CDR1 SGHDN and CDR2 FVKESK. The germline V and J ends were trimmed by 2 bases and 3 bases, with 5 bases remaining between them. The chain's CDR3 is CASSQSNYNEQFF. CDR3 DNA sequence: TGTGCCAGCAGCCAATCAAACTACAATGAGCAGTTCTTC.

The CDR3 spells CASSPSGGTYEQYF. The CDR3 DNA sequence: TGTGCCAGCAGCCCTAGCGGGGGAACCTACGAGCAGTACTTC. The chain uses TRBV2 and TRBJ2-7; 10 bases agree with TRBD2. In germline, CDR1 is SNHLY, CDR2 FYNNEI. V lost 6 bases, J lost 2 bases, and 4 bases stayed unmatched. The CDR3 covers 14 residues.

This clone is a singleton in its sample. The J gene is TRBJ2-5, the V gene TRBV25-1, with 9 bases identical to TRBD1. The J call may be wrong; the DNA end is better matched by TRBJ2-7. The CDR3 covers 13 residues. Germline values: CDR1 MGHDK, CDR2 SYGVNS. CDR3 amino acids: CASTGTGFIEQYF. The CDR3 DNA is TGTGCCAGCACTGGGACAGGGTTTATCGAGCAGTACTTC.

This clone was counted only a few times. V is TRBV19 and J is TRBJ1-5, with D possibly being TRBD1 (5 bases). The CDR3 covers 16 residues. The V end lost 5 bases, the J end lost 1 base, and 15 bases lay between the germline ends. The germline gives CDR1 LNHDA, CDR2 SQIVND (reference sequence). The CDR3 DNA follows: TGTGCCAGTAGTCCGATGACAGTTGGCAGCAATCAGCCCCAGCATTTT. Its protein is CASSPMTVGSNQPQHF.

The chain combines TRBV29-1 with TRBJ2-3; D is possibly TRBD1 (5 bases). V lost 3 bases and J 2 bases, leaving 15 bases between the germline ends. From germline, CDR1 is SQVTM and CDR2 ANQGSEA. The CDR3 spans 15 residues. CDR3: CSVEGTGTLTDTQYF. Here the CDR3 DNA reads TGCAGCGTTGAGGGAACAGGAACCCTCACAGATACGCAGTATTTT.

J is TRBJ2-5 and V is TRBV5-5; possible D gene TRBD2, 5 bases. Trimming left V 2 bases short and J 1 base short, with 9 bases between. The CDR3 extends over 14 amino acids. Germline-derived CDR1 and CDR2 are SGHKS and YYEKEE (reference sequence). CDR3 DNA sequence: TGTGCCAGCAGCTTTCCAGCGGTCCAAGAGACCCAGTACTTC. It yields the protein CASSFPAVQETQYF.

The chain combines TRBV5-4 with TRBJ2-1; tentatively, D is TRBD2 (6 bases). The length of the CDR3 is 16 residues. Per the germline V gene, CDR1 is SGHNT and CDR2 is YYREEE (reference sequence). V was trimmed by 0 bases and J by 4 bases, leaving 14 bases between them. CDR3 sequence (DNA): TGTGCCAGCAGCTTGGCGGGGCGGGAAAGGTACAATGAGCAGTTCTTC. Amino acids: CASSLAGRERYNEQFF.

The V and J genes are TRBV11-2 and TRBJ2-7, with D unclear. The CDR3 is 16 residues long. The germline CDR1 and CDR2 sequences are SGHAT and FQNNGV. V lost 1 base and J lost 0, with 13 bases in between. The CDR3 DNA reads as TGTGCCAGCAGCTTAGTATGGTCCGAGGTCTCCTACGAGCAGTACTTC. This encodes CASSLVWSEVSYEQYF.

The chain is built from TRBV9 and TRBJ2-4, with 7 nucleotides matching TRBD2. The junction had 3 bases not matched to a gene; V was cut back by 0 bases and J by 0 bases. The CDR3 runs to 16 residues. The germline gives CDR1 SGDLS, CDR2 YYNGEE. CDR3 in amino acids: CASSVGEGLAKNIQYF. Written as DNA, the CDR3 is TGTGCCAGCAGCGTAGGGGAGGGACTAGCCAAAAACATTCAGTACTTC.

The chain carries TRBV6-1 and TRBJ1-2; 10 bases match TRBD1. The V segment lost 4 bases and the J segment 2 bases; nucleotides outside the gene matches: 1. This CDR3 is built from 14 residues. The V gene's germline CDR1 is MNHNS and CDR2 SASEGT. The CDR3 spells CASSGQGANYGYTF. The CDR3 bases are TGTGCCAGCAGTGGACAGGGGGCAAACTATGGCTACACCTTC.

The rearrangement joins TRBV25-1 to TRBJ2-2; D possibly corresponds to TRBD1 (5 bases). This CDR3 comprises 15 residues. Trimming removed 7 bases at V and 5 bases at J, with 17 bases between. Germline V lookup: CDR1 MGHDK, CDR2 SYGVNS. CDR3 region: CASTDTPWGTGELFF. In nucleotides, the CDR3 is TGTGCCAGCACGGACACCCCTTGGGGAACCGGGGAGCTGTTTTTT.

In this sample, this clone turned up a few times. V usage is TRBV21-1 and J usage is TRBJ1-1; whether TRBD1, the table's D call, matches the DNA was not checked. TRBV21-1 is designated a pseudogene. This CDR3 is 16 amino acids long. The CDR3 protein is CASSKTGYGVNTEAFF. The CDR3 region has the DNA TGTGCCAGCAGCAAGACAGGGTACGGGGTGAACACTGAAGCTTTCTTT.

The genes are TRBV30 and TRBJ1-3; TRBD1 matches at 8 bases. The CDR3 is made up of 15 amino acids. CDR1 is GTSNPN, CDR2 SVGIG, per germline (reference sequence). The V gene end was trimmed by 1 base and the J gene end by 0 bases; junction bases not matched to a gene: 2. CDR3 loop: CAWSEDRASGNTIYF. The DNA for the CDR3 is TGTGCCTGGAGTGAGGACAGGGCCTCTGGAAACACCATATATTTT.

The chain links TRBV28 to TRBJ2-3; TRBD2 matches 7 bases. This CDR3 comprises 14 residues. With 8 bases clipped from V and 0 bases from J, the junction kept 5 bases outside the gene matches. The germline V gene has CDR1 MDHEN and CDR2 SYDVKM. CDR3 nucleotide sequence: TGTGCCAGCGGAACTAGCGCCAGCACAGATACGCAGTATTTT. Its protein product is CASGTSASTDTQYF.

The chain is built from TRBV6-1 and TRBJ2-7; D is uncertain. The CDR3 runs to 13 residues. Trimming stripped 4 bases from V and 0 bases from J, with 7 bases between. Germline V lookup: CDR1 MNHNS, CDR2 SASEGT. CDR3 loop: CASSVASSYEQYF. CDR3 coding DNA: TGTGCCAGCAGTGTAGCCAGCTCCTACGAGCAGTACTTC.

The chain is built from TRBV7-9 and TRBJ1-1; tentatively, D is TRBD1 (5 bases). Germline V CDR1 and CDR2: SEHNR, FQNEAQ (reference sequence). The V end was cut by 1 base, the J end by 5 bases, with 11 bases between. The CDR3 contains 14 residues. CDR3 in DNA: TGTGCCAGCAGCTTAGGCAGGGAGGTGACTGAAGCTTTCTTT. It is translated as CASSLGREVTEAFF.

The chain is built from TRBV6-5 and TRBJ1-1; maybe TRBD1 (5 bases). The CDR3 is 15 residues long. V shed 5 bases and J shed 3 bases, with 16 bases lying between them. Germline values: CDR1 MNHEY, CDR2 SVGAGI. This CDR3 is CASSPAGTVDTEAFF. The CDR3 bases are TGTGCCAGCAGTCCAGCAGGGACTGTTGACACTGAAGCTTTCTTT.

The CDR3, as DNA: TGTGCCAGCAGATTGGGACAGGGATTTTATCCCCAGCATTTT. Its protein product is CASRLGQGFYPQHF. The chain has TRBV6-1 and TRBJ1-5, with 9 bases fitting TRBD1. V shed 6 bases and J 10 bases; nucleotides not matched to a gene: 10. The CDR3 has 14 amino acids. The germline V gene encodes CDR1 MNHNS and CDR2 SASEGT.

J is TRBJ2-2 and V is TRBV11-2; 7 positions match TRBD2. With V trimmed by 5 bases and J by 4 bases, 16 bases remained unmatched. This CDR3 has 18 residues. Germline V CDR1 and CDR2: SGHAT, FQNNGV. The CDR3: CASSPRGGGTNFTGELFF. The CDR3 nucleotides read TGTGCCAGCAGCCCCCGGGGTGGGGGGACTAACTTCACCGGGGAGCTGTTTTTT.